The clone carrying this T cell receptor beta chain was picked up a small number of times. Its target is not known. TCRdb reprocessed the RT-PCR reads via MiXCR and lists one record per CDR3 protein. The data show almost 250,000 distinct CDR3 sequences, 9% to 15% seen once. This entry belongs to a study of response to subunit inactivated influenza vaccine. Study results and limitations: The authors put forward the suggestion that each seasonal influenza vaccination may bring in only a limited number of new T cells.

Germline V gives CDR1 DFQATT, CDR2 SNEGSKA (reference sequence). CDR3 length: 16 residues. V lost 0 bases and J 1 base, leaving 13 bases between the germline ends. The starting material was non-naive T cells sorted from PBMCs, obtained around 15 days before vaccination. The chain recombines TRBV20-1 with TRBJ1-5; weak D call: TRBD1 (6 bases). The clonotype comes from a man aged 50-59 years who received an inactivated influenza vaccine. The CDR3 DNA sequence: TGCAGTGCTAGAGAACCTCAGGGGTGGAGCAATCAGCCCCAGCATTTT. It yields the protein CSAREPQGWSNQPQHF.